This TCR beta chain was documented in a study of T-cell memory formation after mild COVID-19. For the study at large: The study found TCR clusters largely donor specific. Findings and limits, study-wide: Later expanders leaned toward CD4+, whereas clones contracting from day 15 to 85 were balanced CD4/CD8.

A note on this clonotype: Its cognate antigen is unknown.

Researchers used 5'RACE with constant-segment primers to make TCR alpha and TCR beta cDNA libraries that carry sample barcodes and UMIs. Each CDR3 protein is one row after TCRdb ran MiXCR on the 5' RACE reads. Of 400,000 to 500,000 distinct CDR3 sequences listed, roughly 26% were seen once; the top ten hold 8.8%. V was clipped by 0 bases and J by 1 base, with 8 bases between them. CDR3 size: 15 residues. Germline CDR1 and CDR2: SGHAT and FQNNGV. The receptor was derived from an adult woman who had mild COVID-19 (a few samples of this study predate the infection). Cell type and time point are not known. This chain links TRBV11-2 with TRBJ2-3; D is perhaps TRBD2 (6 bases). Source material: PBMCs or a T cell subset sorted from them (not recorded which). The CDR3 sequence is CASSLDAGRTDTQYF. CDR3 DNA: TGTGCCAGCAGCTTAGATGCGGGGCGCACAGATACGCAGTATTTT.